The clone carrying this TCR beta chain was observed at least ten times. Its matching antigen is unknown. Individual cDNA molecules were tagged with unique molecular identifiers, the study reported. Each CDR3 protein gets one entry after TCRdb re-called the 5' RACE reads with MiXCR. The sample shows under 55,000 distinct CDR3 sequences, roughly 11% of them seen only once. Between the trimmed V and J ends, which lost 5 bases and 5 bases, there was a span of 15 bases. The CDR3 contains 14 residues. Germline CDR1 and CDR2: SEHNR and FQNEAQ (reference sequence). The data belong to a study of early T cells in non-severe SARS-CoV-2 infection. About the research overall: The authors sequenced bulk RNA from unsorted whole blood, leaving chains unpaired. The study's findings and limits: In VDJdb matching, anti-spike CD8 responses were favored while private and CD4 specificities went missing.

The sample was whole blood. The TCR comes from an adult who was a healthcare worker with PCR-confirmed SARS-CoV-2 infection or an uninfected control (not recorded which). The rearrangement uses TRBV7-9 and TRBJ2-5; D call uncertain. CDR3 nucleotide sequence: TGTGCCAGCAGCCTAAACCCAAGCCTGGAGACCCAGTACTTC. Translating it yields CASSLNPSLETQYF.